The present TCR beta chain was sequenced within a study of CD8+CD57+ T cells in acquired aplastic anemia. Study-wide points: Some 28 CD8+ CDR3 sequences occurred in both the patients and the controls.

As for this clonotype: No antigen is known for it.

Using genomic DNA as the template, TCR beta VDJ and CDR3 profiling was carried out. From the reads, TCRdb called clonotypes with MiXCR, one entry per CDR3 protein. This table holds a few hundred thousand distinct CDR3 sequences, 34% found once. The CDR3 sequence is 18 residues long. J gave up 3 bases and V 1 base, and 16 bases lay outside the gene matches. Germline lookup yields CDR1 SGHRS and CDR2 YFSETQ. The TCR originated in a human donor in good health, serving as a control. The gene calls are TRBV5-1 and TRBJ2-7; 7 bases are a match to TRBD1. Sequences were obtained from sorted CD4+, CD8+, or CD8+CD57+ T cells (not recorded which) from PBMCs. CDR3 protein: CASSLRPVQGVKSYEQYF. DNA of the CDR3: TGCGCCAGCAGCTTGCGCCCGGTCCAGGGGGTAAAGAGCTACGAGCAGTACTTC.